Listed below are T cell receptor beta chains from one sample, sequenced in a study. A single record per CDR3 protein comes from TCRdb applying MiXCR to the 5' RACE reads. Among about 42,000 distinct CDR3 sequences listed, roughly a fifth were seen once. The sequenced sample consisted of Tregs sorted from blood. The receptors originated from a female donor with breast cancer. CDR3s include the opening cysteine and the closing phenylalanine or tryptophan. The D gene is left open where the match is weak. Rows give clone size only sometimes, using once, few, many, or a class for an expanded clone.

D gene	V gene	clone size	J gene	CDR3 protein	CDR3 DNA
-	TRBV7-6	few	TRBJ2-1	CASSLVRNEQFF	TGTGCCAGCAGCTTAGTACGCAATGAGCAGTTCTTC
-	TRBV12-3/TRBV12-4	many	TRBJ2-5	CASSLRGGGGLGETQYF	TGTGCCAGCAGTTTAAGGGGGGGAGGAGGGCTAGGAGAGACCCAGTACTTC
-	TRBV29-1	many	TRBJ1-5	CSVVLGPREPQHF	TGCAGCGTTGTGTTAGGGCCCCGGGAGCCCCAGCATTTT
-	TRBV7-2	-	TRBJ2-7	CASSLLGSGREQYF	TGTGCCAGCAGCCTCTTAGGGTCAGGCCGAGAGCAGTACTTC
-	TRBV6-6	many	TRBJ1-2	CASRLESRGYTF	TGTGCCAGCAGGCTAGAATCGAGGGGCTACACCTTC
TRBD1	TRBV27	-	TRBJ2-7	CASSFRGQGVLNEQYF	TGTGCCAGCAGTTTCCGAGGACAGGGCGTTCTGAACGAGCAGTACTTC
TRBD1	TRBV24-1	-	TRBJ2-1	CATSDRQRDSDYNEQFF	TGTGCCACCAGTGATCGACAACGGGACAGTGATTACAATGAGCAGTTCTTC
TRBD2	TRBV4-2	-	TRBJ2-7	CASSQGLAGGFEQYF	TGTGCCAGCAGCCAGGGACTAGCGGGAGGATTCGAGCAGTACTTC
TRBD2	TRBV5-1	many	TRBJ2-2	CASSRRTRKAGELFF	TGCGCCAGCAGCCGTCGGACTAGAAAGGCGGGGGAGCTGTTTTTT
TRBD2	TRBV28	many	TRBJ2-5	CASQSEDAASGSQETQYF	TGTGCCAGCCAATCCGAGGACGCGGCTAGCGGGAGCCAAGAGACCCAGTACTTC
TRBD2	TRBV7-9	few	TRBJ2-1	CASSLILAGNEQFF	TGTGCCAGCAGCTTAATACTAGCGGGTAATGAGCAGTTCTTC
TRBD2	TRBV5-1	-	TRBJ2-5	CASSFLSGSNSETQYF	TGCGCCAGCAGCTTTTTGAGCGGGAGTAATTCGGAGACCCAGTACTTC
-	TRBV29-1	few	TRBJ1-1	CSVAGLNTEAFF	TGCAGCGTTGCGGGCCTGAACACTGAAGCTTTCTTT
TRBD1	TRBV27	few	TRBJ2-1	CASSFQDRVSNEQFF	TGTGCCAGCAGTTTTCAGGACAGGGTTTCCAATGAGCAGTTCTTC
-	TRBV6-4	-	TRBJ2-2	CASSASGTTTGELFF	TGTGCCAGCAGTGCCTCCGGGACAACCACCGGGGAGCTGTTTTTT
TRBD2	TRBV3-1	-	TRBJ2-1	CASSWEGAGGYNEQFF	TGTGCCAGCAGCTGGGAGGGAGCGGGCGGCTACAATGAGCAGTTCTTC
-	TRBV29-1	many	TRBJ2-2	CSGAGRNTGELFF	TGCAGCGGGGCAGGGAGGAACACCGGGGAGCTGTTTTTT
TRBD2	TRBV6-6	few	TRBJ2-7	CASRAVGSGSIYEQYF	TGTGCCAGCAGGGCGGTCGGGAGCGGGAGTATCTACGAGCAGTACTTC
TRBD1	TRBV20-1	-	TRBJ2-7	CSATPGQGTGEQYF	TGCAGTGCTACTCCGGGACAGGGAACGGGTGAGCAGTACTTC
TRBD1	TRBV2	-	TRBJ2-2	CASSEFFGTGGTGELFF	TGTGCCAGCAGTGAATTTTTTGGGACAGGGGGCACCGGGGAGCTGTTTTTT
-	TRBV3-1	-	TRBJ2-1	CASSPRASRLDEQFF	TGTGCCAGCAGCCCCCGGGCCTCTCGACTAGATGAGCAGTTCTTC
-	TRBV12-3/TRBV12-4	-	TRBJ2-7	CASSLTQDYEQYF	TGTGCCAGCAGTTTAACCCAAGACTACGAGCAGTACTTC
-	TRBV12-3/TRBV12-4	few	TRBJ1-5	CASSFQFQVKQPQHF	TGTGCCAGCAGTTTCCAATTTCAGGTGAAGCAGCCCCAGCATTTT
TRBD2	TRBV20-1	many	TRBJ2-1	CSARDRLAGDNGFF	TGCAGTGCTAGAGATAGACTAGCGGGAGATAATGGGTTCTTC
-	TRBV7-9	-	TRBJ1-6	CASSPALSSYNSPLHF	TGTGCCAGCAGCCCGGCCCTGAGCTCCTATAATTCACCCCTCCACTTT
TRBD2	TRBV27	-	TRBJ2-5	CASSQRPSGETQYF	TGTGCCAGCAGTCAACGTCCTAGCGGAGAGACCCAGTACTTC
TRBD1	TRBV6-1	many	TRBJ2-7	CASRQNRGQGYEQYF	TGTGCCAGCAGACAAAATAGGGGACAGGGCTACGAGCAGTACTTC
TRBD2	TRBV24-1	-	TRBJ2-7	CATSDRTSRYEQYF	TGTGCCACCAGTGACCGGACTAGCCGATACGAGCAGTACTTC
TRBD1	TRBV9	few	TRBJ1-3	CASSRDSSGNTIYF	TGTGCCAGCAGCCGGGACAGCTCTGGAAACACCATATATTTT
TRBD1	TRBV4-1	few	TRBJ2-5	CASSLGQGNPIQETQYF	TGCGCCAGCAGCCTGGGACAGGGCAACCCCATCCAAGAGACCCAGTACTTC
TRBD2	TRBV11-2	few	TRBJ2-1	CASSLALGGTYNEQFF	TGTGCCAGCAGCTTAGCCCTGGGGGGGACCTACAATGAGCAGTTCTTC
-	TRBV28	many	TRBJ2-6	CASSILNSGANVLTF	TGTGCCAGCAGCATACTTAACTCTGGGGCCAACGTCCTGACTTTC
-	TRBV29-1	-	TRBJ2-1	CSVGVADNNEQFF	TGCAGCGTTGGGGTAGCGGATAACAATGAGCAGTTCTTC
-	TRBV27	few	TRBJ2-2	CVSEDKNTGELFF	TGTGTCAGCGAAGACAAGAACACCGGGGAGCTGTTTTTT
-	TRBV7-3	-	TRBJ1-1	CASSIDKGTEAFF	TGTGCCAGCAGCATAGATAAGGGGACTGAAGCTTTCTTT
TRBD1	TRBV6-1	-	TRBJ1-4	CASRTGATNEKLFF	TGTGCCAGCCGGACAGGGGCCACTAATGAAAAACTGTTTTTT
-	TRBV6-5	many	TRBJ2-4	CASSPIWADIQYF	TGTGCCAGCAGCCCGATCTGGGCTGACATTCAGTACTTC
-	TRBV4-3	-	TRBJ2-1	CASSQDWRDLGDEQFF	TGCGCCAGCAGCCAAGATTGGCGGGATTTGGGCGATGAGCAGTTCTTC
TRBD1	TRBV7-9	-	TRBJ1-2	CASSFGTDYGYTF	TGTGCCAGCAGCTTTGGGACAGACTATGGCTACACCTTC
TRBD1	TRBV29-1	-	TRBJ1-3	CSVGAPDRGNTIYF	TGCAGCGTTGGAGCCCCGGACAGGGGAAACACCATATATTTT
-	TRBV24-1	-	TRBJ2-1	CATSDLSTPNNEQFF	TGTGCCACCAGTGATCTCTCGACTCCGAACAATGAGCAGTTCTTC
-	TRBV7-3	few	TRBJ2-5	CAGSLSQGYQETQYF	TGTGCCGGCAGCTTATCTCAGGGCTACCAAGAGACCCAGTACTTC
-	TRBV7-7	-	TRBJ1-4	CASSLHVNEKLFF	TGTGCTAGCAGCTTACACGTTAATGAAAAACTGTTTTTT
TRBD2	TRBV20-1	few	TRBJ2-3	CSALQSSGGPWLRDTQYF	TGCAGTGCACTCCAATCTAGCGGGGGGCCCTGGCTTAGAGATACGCAGTATTTT
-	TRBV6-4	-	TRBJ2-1	CASSDSPGKNLYKEQFF	TGTGCCAGCAGTGACTCCCCCGGAAAAAATCTATACAAGGAGCAGTTCTTC
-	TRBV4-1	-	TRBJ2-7	CASSHSTNLVYEQYF	TGCGCCAGCAGCCATAGCACTAACTTAGTCTACGAGCAGTACTTC
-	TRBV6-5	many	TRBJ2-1	CASSLTPGPNYNEQFF	TGTGCCAGCAGCCTCACCCCGGGACCCAACTACAATGAGCAGTTCTTC
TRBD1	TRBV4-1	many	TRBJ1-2	CASSQEGRGLSYGYTF	TGCGCCAGCAGCCAAGAAGGTAGGGGGCTGAGCTATGGCTACACCTTC
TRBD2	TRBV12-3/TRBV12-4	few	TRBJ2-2	CASSLAGSVKLFF	TGTGCCAGCAGTCTAGCGGGATCAGTGAAGCTGTTTTTT
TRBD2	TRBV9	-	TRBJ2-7	CASSALADGSYEQYF	TGTGCCAGCAGCGCTCTAGCGGATGGCTCCTACGAGCAGTACTTC
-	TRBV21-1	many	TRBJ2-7	CASSKDLRQPYEQYF	TGTGCCAGCAGCAAAGACCTTAGGCAGCCCTACGAGCAGTACTTC
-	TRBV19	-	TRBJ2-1	CASSIAQVPYNEQFF	TGTGCCAGTAGTATAGCACAGGTCCCATACAATGAGCAGTTCTTC
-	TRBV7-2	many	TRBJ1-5	CASRPDRYSNQPQHF	TGTGCCAGCAGACCCGACAGATATAGCAATCAGCCCCAGCATTTT
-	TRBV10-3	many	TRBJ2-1	CAISESTGGSSNEQFF	TGTGCCATCAGTGAGTCGACCGGGGGCTCGAGCAATGAGCAGTTCTTC